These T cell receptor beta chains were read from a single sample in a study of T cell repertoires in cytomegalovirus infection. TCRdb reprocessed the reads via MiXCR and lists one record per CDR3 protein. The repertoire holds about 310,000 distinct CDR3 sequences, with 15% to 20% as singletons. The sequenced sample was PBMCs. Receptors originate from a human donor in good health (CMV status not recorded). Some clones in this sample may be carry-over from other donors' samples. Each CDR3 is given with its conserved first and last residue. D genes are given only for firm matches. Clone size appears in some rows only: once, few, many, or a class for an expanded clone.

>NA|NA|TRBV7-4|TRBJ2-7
TGTGCCAGCAGCTTAGGAGCTCCTGGACAGCGGACCTCCTACGAGCAGTACTTC
CASSLGAPGQRTSYEQYF
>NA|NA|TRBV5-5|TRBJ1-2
TGTGCCAGCAGCTTGAAAGACAACTATGGCTACACCTTC
CASSLKDNYGYTF
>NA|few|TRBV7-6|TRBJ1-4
TGTGCCACCGCGGGGGCCGCTAATGAAAAACTGTTTTTT
CATAGAANEKLFF
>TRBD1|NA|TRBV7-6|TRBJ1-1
TGTGCCAGCAGAAGAGATAGGGGGCGAAGCACTGAAGCTTTCTTT
CASRRDRGRSTEAFF
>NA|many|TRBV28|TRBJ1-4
TGTGCCAGCAGTTCGACCGGGGGTAATGAAAAACTGTTTTTT
CASSSTGGNEKLFF
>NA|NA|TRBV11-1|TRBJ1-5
TGTGCCAGCAGCTTCGGGGTCCTTCAGCCCCAGCATTTT
CASSFGVLQPQHF
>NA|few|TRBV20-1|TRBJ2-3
TGCAGTGCTAGTCTGCCCGAGGGTAGCACAGATACGCAGTATTTT
CSASLPEGSTDTQYF
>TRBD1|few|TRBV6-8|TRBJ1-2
TGTGCCATTACGGACAGGGATAGAGACTATGGCTACACCTTC
CAITDRDRDYGYTF
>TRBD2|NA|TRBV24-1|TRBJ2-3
TGTGCCACCACTTCGACTAGCGGGGGCACAGATACGCAGTATTTT
CATTSTSGGTDTQYF
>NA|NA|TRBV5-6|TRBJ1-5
TGTGCCAGCAGTTTAACCGGGACGGCCAACAATCAGCCCCAGCATTTT
CASSLTGTANNQPQHF
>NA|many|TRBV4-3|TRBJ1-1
TGCGCCAGCAGCCAAGATCTGGGGAACACTGAAGCTTTCTTT
CASSQDLGNTEAFF
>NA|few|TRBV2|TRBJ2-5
TGTGCCAGCAGGAGGGGGGGACAAGAGACCCAGTACTTC
CASRRGGQETQYF
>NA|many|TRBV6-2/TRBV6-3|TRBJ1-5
TGTGCCAGCAGTTACTCGACCGGGGCTAGCAATCAGCCCCAGCATTTT
CASSYSTGASNQPQHF
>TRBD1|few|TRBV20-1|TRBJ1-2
TGCAGTGCGCAGGACAGGGGGCGTGACTATGGCTACACCTTC
CSAQDRGRDYGYTF
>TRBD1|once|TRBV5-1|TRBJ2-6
TGCGCCAGCGGGACAGAACCTTCTGGGGCCAACGTCCTGACTTTC
CASGTEPSGANVLTF
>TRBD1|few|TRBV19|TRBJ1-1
TGTGCCAGTAGGATAGGACAGGGTCCCACTGAAGCTTTCTTT
CASRIGQGPTEAFF
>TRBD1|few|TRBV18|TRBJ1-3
TGTGCCAGCTCACCCCTGCCTGACAGGGAAGGAGTCTCTGGAAACACCATATATTTT
CASSPLPDREGVSGNTIYF
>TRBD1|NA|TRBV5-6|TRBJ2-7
TGTGCCAGCAGCTTGGATCAGGGGACAGTCTCCTACGAGCAGTACTTC
CASSLDQGTVSYEQYF
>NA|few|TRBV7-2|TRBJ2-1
TGTGCCAGCAGCGATAGACAAGCTTACAATGAGCAGTTCTTC
CASSDRQAYNEQFF
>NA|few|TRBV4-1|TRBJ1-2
TGCGCCAGCAGCACCTGGACGGTGAACTATGGCTACACCTTC
CASSTWTVNYGYTF
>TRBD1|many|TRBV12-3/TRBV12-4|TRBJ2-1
TGTGCCAGCAGTTTCCGACACAGGGGGCTAAGACCCCACAATGAGCAGTTCTTC
CASSFRHRGLRPHNEQFF
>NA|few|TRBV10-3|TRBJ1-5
TGTGCCAACCAGATGGGGAAAGATCAGCCCCAGCATTTT
CANQMGKDQPQHF
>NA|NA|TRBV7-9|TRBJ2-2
TGTGCCAGCAGCCTCAACGCCGGGATCAACACCGGGGAGCTGTTTTTT
CASSLNAGINTGELFF
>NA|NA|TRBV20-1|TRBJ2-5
TGCAGTGCTAGTCGAGGGGAGGAGACCCAGTACTTC
CSASRGEETQYF
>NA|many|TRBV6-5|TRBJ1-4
TGTGCCAGCAGTTACTCGAACAGGGTGCGAGAAAAACTGTTTTTT
CASSYSNRVREKLFF
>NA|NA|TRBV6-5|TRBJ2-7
TGTGCCAGCAGTGGTGGGGGGACCTACGAGCAGTACTTC
CASSGGGTYEQYF
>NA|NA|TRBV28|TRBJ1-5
TGTGCCAGCAGTTTCCCGGGACTCGTTCAGCCCCAGCATTTT
CASSFPGLVQPQHF
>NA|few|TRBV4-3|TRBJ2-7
TGCGCCAGCAGCCGGGGAGATTCGGGGGCTTACGAGCAGTACTTC
CASSRGDSGAYEQYF
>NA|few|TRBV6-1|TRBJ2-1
TGTGCCAGCAGTGAAGAGGTAGACGGGTCAGCCTACAATGAGCAGTTCTTC
CASSEEVDGSAYNEQFF
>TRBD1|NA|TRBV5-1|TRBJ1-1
TGCGCCAGCAGCTTGACAGGGGGCATCAGCACTGAAGCTTTCTTT
CASSLTGGISTEAFF
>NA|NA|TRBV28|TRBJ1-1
TGTGCCAGCAGTTTTGCCAGGGCTATTGAAGCTTTCTTT
CASSFARAIEAFF